The sequence of this TCR beta chain was determined in a study of Graves' ophthalmopathy and Graves' hyperthyroidism. Overall study context: If no ophthalmopathy appeared within 18 months of follow-up, hyperthyroidism was termed stable. General observations from the study: Cross-validated, the 13-signature model showed 87.88%/81.08% sensitivity/specificity, and 80%/75% in the test set. The majority of expanded thyroid clonotypes above 0.001 frequency also occurred in blood.

The germline CDR1 and CDR2 sequences are SNHLY and FYNNEI. V shed 1 base and J shed 8 bases, with 11 bases lying between them. The CDR3 is made up of 14 amino acids. The TCR beta CDR3 regions underwent amplification from RNA transcripts. The workflow started with a first-round RT-PCR run with HTBI primers and then moved on to a second-round multiplex PCR. TCRdb re-called the multiplex PCR reads through MiXCR, storing one row per CDR3 protein. This sample has a few hundred thousand distinct CDR3 sequences, with less than 40% found just once. Clinical symptoms, serum thyroxine, TRAb, thyroid ultrasound and orbital computed tomography determined diagnosis. Comment on this clonotype: Antigen unknown.

The gene calls are TRBV2 and TRBJ1-4; tentatively, D is TRBD1 (5 bases). The TCR comes from an adult man with Graves' hyperthyroidism. Specimen: peripheral blood or thyroid tissue (not recorded which). The CDR3 region is CASSEGGEEEKLFF. CDR3 bases: TGTGCCAGCAGTGAAGGAGGGGAAGAGGAAAAACTGTTTTTT.